Shown below are 6 T cell receptor beta chains from a single sample sequenced in a study of blood T cell repertoires in COVID-19 (dated by TCRdb to between 2020 and 2021). Preparation of the library involved the immunoSEQ multiplex PCR assay. TCRdb retrieved this table from immuneACCESS and kept in-frame rearrangements only. Not all clones are present; in checked studies, unresolved V genes account for under half, and no reason is known for the remainder. This sample holds hundreds of thousands of clones; over 75% were observed only once. 4% to 4.5% of the sample goes to the ten largest clones. The sequenced sample was peripheral blood. The receptors were sampled from a man in his forties or fifties with acute or convalescent COVID-19.

This clone was recorded once. The V and J genes are TRBV19 and TRBJ2-1; TRBD1 matches 9 bases. The CDR3 sequence is 17 residues long. Germline CDR1 LNHDA, CDR2 SQIVND (reference sequence). V shed 3 bases, J shed 9 bases, and the junction held 15 bases outside the gene matches. CDR3 loop: CASSMARRGQGLGEQFF. CDR3 bases: TGTGCCAGTAGTATGGCTCGCCGGGGACAGGGATTGGGTGAGCAGTTCTTC.

The count of this clone is one. This rearrangement joins TRBV6-1 to TRBJ1-1, with D hard to call. V lost 2 bases, J lost 6 bases, and 10 bases lay in between. This CDR3 has 13 residues. Germline CDR1 MNHNS, CDR2 SASEGT. CDR3 loop: CASSEPPLSEAFF. The CDR3 region has the DNA TGTGCCAGCAGTGAACCCCCTTTGTCTGAAGCTTTCTTT.

The gene calls are TRBV5-5 and TRBJ1-4; 7 bases are shared with TRBD1. V shed 4 bases and J 5 bases; nucleotides not matched to a gene: 8. Germline V lookup: CDR1 SGHKS, CDR2 YYEKEE (reference sequence). This CDR3 is built from 15 residues. CDR3 nucleotide sequence: TGTGCCAGCAGCGCGACAGGGAGCTACAATGAAAAACTGTTTTTT. This gives the protein CASSATGSYNEKLFF.

The chain carries TRBV25-1 and TRBJ2-5; the D gene is possibly TRBD2 (5 bases). The CDR3 extends over 14 amino acids. V shed 2 bases and J shed 2 bases, with 9 bases lying between them. In germline, CDR1 is MGHDK, CDR2 SYGVNS. The CDR3 sequence: CASSEEPGQETQYF. CDR3 sequence (DNA): TGTGCCAGCAGTGAAGAGCCGGGACAAGAGACCCAGTACTTC.

The V call is TRBV5-1, the J call TRBJ2-5; the D gene is possibly TRBD1 (5 bases). CDR3 length: 14 amino acids. Per the germline V gene, CDR1 is SGHRS and CDR2 is YFSETQ. Trimming took off 4 bases at V and 1 base at J, with 11 bases between the two ends. The CDR3 is CASSPQDTQETQYF. The CDR3 DNA is TGCGCCAGCAGCCCTCAGGACACCCAAGAGACCCAGTACTTC.

The chain couples TRBV5-1 to TRBJ2-7; D call uncertain. Germline V gives CDR1 SGHRS, CDR2 YFSETQ. V gave up 1 base and J gave up 1 base, with 9 bases separating them. The length of the CDR3 is 14 residues. The CDR3 region is CASSLPTPSYEQYF. CDR3 in DNA: TGCGCCAGCAGCTTGCCGACTCCATCCTACGAGCAGTACTTC.